Presented here are 16 T cell receptor beta chains from one specimen sequenced in a study of cytomegalovirus exposure and HLA in healthy donors. PCR used 60 Vbeta primers and 13 Jbeta primers. The method was immunoSEQ multiplex PCR; TCRdb's version includes in-frame clones alone and lacks a portion of them. The sample contains 160,000 or so clones, roughly 82% of which appear only once. Sequencing used PBMCs. These receptors originate from a woman in her forties or fifties in good health and CMV-seronegative.

This clone was seen a single time. The chain links TRBV11-2 to TRBJ2-5; D possibly corresponds to TRBD1 (5 bases). V lost 7 bases and J lost 1, with 25 bases in between. The CDR3 is made up of 18 amino acids. CDR1 is SGHAT and CDR2 is FQNNGV in the germline V gene. The CDR3 region has the DNA TGTGCCAGCATCACTAATGCTTGGACACCGTTGGGCCAAGAGACCCAGTACTTC. Translation gives CASITNAWTPLGQETQYF.

V and J are TRBV4-1 and TRBJ2-5; TRBD2 aligns across 7 bases. The J call may be faulty, since TRBJ2-7 better matches the DNA end. CDR1 and CDR2 (germline): MGHRA, YSYEKL. The CDR3 sequence is 15 residues long. CDR3 in DNA: TGCGCCAGCAGTCTAAGAGGCGGGAGTAACTACGAGCAGTACTTC. Amino acid sequence: CASSLRGGSNYEQYF.

CDR3 nucleotides: TGTGCCAGCCTAAAGGACAGGGAATGGGGAGATGATACGCAGTATTTT. Translated, it gives CASLKDREWGDDTQYF. The chain combines TRBV2 with TRBJ2-3, with TRBD1 identical over 8 bases. Trimming took 8 bases from V and 6 from J; bases not matched to a gene: 16. Germline V CDR1 and CDR2: SNHLY, FYNNEI. This CDR3 comprises 16 residues.

The V call is TRBV11-3, the J call TRBJ1-1; 10 positions match TRBD1. With 4 bases clipped from V and 10 bases from J, the junction kept 12 bases outside the gene matches. From germline, CDR1 is SGHNT and CDR2 YENEEA. The CDR3 length is 15 residues. CDR3 sequence: CASSSSTGTGDRAFF. The CDR3 DNA follows: TGTGCCAGCAGCTCCAGCACCGGGACAGGGGACCGAGCTTTCTTT.

The genes are TRBV9 and TRBJ2-5; possible D gene TRBD2, 7 bases. The CDR3 is 16 residues long. Germline V gene data show CDR1 as SGDLS and CDR2 as YYNGEE. The germline V and J ends were trimmed by 1 base and 1 base, with 14 bases remaining between them. The CDR3 DNA reads as TGTGCCAGCAGCGTAAGAGGGGGAGGGACCCAAGAGACCCAGTACTTC. Its protein product is CASSVRGGGTQETQYF.

This chain's CDR3 is CSTVAGGFAAGELFF. CDR3 coding DNA: TGTTCAACCGTAGCGGGAGGATTTGCGGCCGGGGAGCTGTTTTTT. This sequence joins TRBV6-1 and TRBJ2-2, with TRBD2 identical over 10 bases. The CDR3 runs to 15 residues. Germline V gene sequence: CDR1 MNHNS, CDR2 SASEGT.

The chain uses TRBV28 and TRBJ1-5; D remains unclear. Trimming shortened V by 8 bases and J by 2 bases, and 10 bases separated the two germline ends. The length of the CDR3 is 13 residues. The germline CDR1 and CDR2 sequences are MDHEN and SYDVKM. CDR3 DNA: TGTGCCAGCCGAGGAGGAGGCAATCAGCCCCAGCATTTT. Its translation: CASRGGGNQPQHF.

V is TRBV28 and J is TRBJ1-3; perhaps TRBD1 as D (6 bases). The germline gives CDR1 MDHEN, CDR2 SYDVKM. CDR3 length: 13 amino acids. V was trimmed by 6 bases and J by 2 bases, leaving 8 bases between them. CDR3 nucleotide sequence: TGTGCCAGCAGGGGGGACACTGGAAACACCATATATTTT. Its protein is CASRGDTGNTIYF.

This chain connects TRBV11-1 to TRBJ1-2, with TRBD1 matching 7 bases. V was pared by 5 bases and J by 8 bases, with 11 bases of the junction left unmatched. This CDR3 has 14 amino acids. Per the germline V gene, CDR1 is SGHAT and CDR2 is FQDESV (reference sequence). The chain's CDR3 is CASSLEGASGGYTF. As DNA, the CDR3 is TGTGCCAGCAGCCTCGAGGGGGCCTCGGGCGGCTACACCTTC.

V gene TRBV7-3 combines with J gene TRBJ2-1; 10 nucleotides match TRBD2. The CDR3 contains 15 residues. The germline V gene encodes CDR1 SGHTA and CDR2 FQGTGA. The J segment lost 4 bases and the V segment lost 1 base, leaving 1 base of the junction unmatched. CDR3 amino acids: CASSLKLAGYNEQFF. The DNA of the CDR3 is TGTGCCAGCAGCTTAAAACTAGCGGGATACAATGAGCAGTTCTTC.

The CDR3 spells CASSDDSVYNSPLHF. CDR3 sequence (DNA): TGTGCCAGCAGTGATGACAGTGTTTATAATTCACCCCTCCACTTT. The chain has TRBV25-1 and TRBJ1-6; possible D gene TRBD1, 5 bases. CDR1 and CDR2 (germline): MGHDK, SYGVNS. The length of the CDR3 is 15 residues. The V end lost 3 bases, the J end lost 4 bases, and 10 bases lay between the germline ends.

V and J are TRBV27 and TRBJ1-4; D unresolved. Germline CDR1 is MNHEY and CDR2 is SMNVEV (reference sequence). The CDR3 sequence is 13 residues long. Between the trimmed V and J ends, which lost 4 bases and 5 bases, there was a span of 8 bases. This CDR3 is CASSWYSNEKLFF. For the CDR3, the DNA is TGTGCCAGCAGTTGGTACTCAAATGAAAAACTGTTTTTT.

The rearrangement joins TRBV10-2 to TRBJ2-5, with 8 bases identical to TRBD1. TRBJ2-7 matches the DNA end more closely, so the J call is doubtful. From germline, CDR1 is WSHSY and CDR2 SAAADI. The CDR3 runs 15 residues. Here the CDR3 DNA reads TGCGCCAGCAGTGTAACTCGGACAGGGTATAACGAGCAGTACTTC. Amino acid sequence: CASSVTRTGYNEQYF.

The J gene is TRBJ2-7, the V gene TRBV19; tentatively, D is TRBD1 (6 bases). V was cut by 4 bases and J by 5 bases, with 12 bases left in between. The CDR3 spans 13 residues. Germline V gene data show CDR1 as LNHDA and CDR2 as SQIVND (reference sequence). CDR3 nucleotides: TGTGCCAGTAGTACCACAGGGAACCACGAGCAGTACTTC. Residues: CASSTTGNHEQYF. Based on the CDR3 plus reference TRBV19 and TRBJ2-7, the full variable domain is DGGITQSPKYLFRKEGQNVTLSCEQNLNHDAMYWYRQDPGQGLRLIYYSQIVNDFQKGDIAEGYSVSREKKESFPLTVTSAQKNPTAFYLCASSTTGNHEQYFGPGTRLTVT.

The rearrangement links TRBV9 to TRBJ2-3; no definite D call. The germline gives CDR1 SGDLS, CDR2 YYNGEE. CDR3 length: 13 amino acids. Deletions cut 0 bases from V and 3 bases from J, with 5 bases between. The CDR3: CASSVVETDTQYF. Here the CDR3 DNA reads TGTGCCAGCAGCGTAGTAGAAACAGATACGCAGTATTTT. The complete variable domain, with remaining parts taken from reference TRBV9 and TRBJ2-3, reads DSGVTQTPKHLITATGQRVTLRCSPRSGDLSVYWYQQSLDQGLQFLIQYYNGEERAKGNILERFSAQQFPDLHSELNLSSLELGDSALYFCASSVVETDTQYFGPGTRLTVL.

The chain carries TRBV7-9 and TRBJ1-4; 9 bases match TRBD1. The CDR3 extends over 15 amino acids. Trimming removed 5 bases from V and 7 bases from J; junction bases left unmatched: 8. The germline V gene has CDR1 SEHNR and CDR2 FQNEAQ (reference sequence). CDR3 protein: CASSTNRGRTEKLFF. The CDR3 DNA is TGTGCCAGCAGCACCAACAGGGGGCGTACTGAAAAACTGTTTTTT.